The 20 T cell receptor beta chains below were found in one sample sequenced in a study of T cell responses to AZD1222 COVID-19 vaccine. Libraries were prepared by immunoSEQ multiplex PCR; TCRdb keeps only in-frame clonotypes and omits some of them. The sample records 95,000 to 100,000 clones, approximately 90% being singletons. Sequencing was performed on peripheral blood, taken on day 0 of AZD1222 vaccination. These receptors were obtained from an adult in good health.

This clone was detected a few times. V and J are TRBV2 and TRBJ1-2; D uncertain. Trimming stripped 5 bases from V and 11 bases from J, with 12 bases between. Germline-derived CDR1 and CDR2 are SNHLY and FYNNEI. CDR3 length equals 11 residues. The CDR3: CASSRTSSYTF. The CDR3 bases are TGTGCCAGCAGTCGAACCAGCTCATACACCTTC.

This clone has just one count. The chain couples TRBV6-5 to TRBJ1-6; 8 bases fit TRBD1. The CDR3 runs to 15 residues. The ends lost 0 bases at V and 5 bases at J; junction bases unmatched: 0. The V gene's germline CDR1 is MNHEY and CDR2 SVGAGI. DNA of the CDR3: TGTGCCAGCAGTTACTCGGGACAGGATAATTCACCCCTCCACTTT. Its translation: CASSYSGQDNSPLHF.

J is TRBJ2-3 and V is TRBV7-9, with 7 bases matching TRBD2. With V trimmed by 2 bases and J by 0 bases, 8 bases remained unmatched. This CDR3 is built from 17 residues. The germline V gene has CDR1 SEHNR and CDR2 FQNEAQ (reference sequence). Here the CDR3 reads CASSLLGGLTSTDTQYF. The CDR3 DNA reads TGTGCCAGCAGCTTATTGGGGGGGTTAACTAGCACAGATACGCAGTATTTT.

V usage is TRBV4-1 and J usage is TRBJ1-4; D unclear. V shed 0 bases and J shed 7 bases, with 6 bases lying between them. This CDR3 region has 13 residues. Germline CDR1 is MGHRA and CDR2 is YSYEKL. CDR3 region: CASSQDSGEKLFF. In DNA, the CDR3 is TGCGCCAGCAGCCAAGATTCAGGTGAAAAACTGTTTTTT.

The chain links TRBV5-8 to TRBJ2-7; unclear D gene. Per germline, CDR1 SGHTS and CDR2 YDEGEE. Trimming took 4 bases from V and 5 from J, leaving 13 bases between them. The CDR3 is made up of 13 amino acids. The CDR3 loop is CASSVPVANEQYF. CDR3 coding DNA: TGTGCCAGCAGCGTCCCGGTGGCGAACGAGCAGTACTTC.

The chain links TRBV7-3 to TRBJ2-2; weak D call: TRBD2 (5 bases). V was cut by 5 bases and J by 7 bases, with 11 bases left in between. Germline V CDR1 and CDR2: SGHTA, FQGTGA. This CDR3 is 13 amino acids long. CDR3 DNA sequence: TGTGCCAGCAGCCCCGGGGTGGGCGGGGAGCTGTTTTTT. This codes for CASSPGVGGELFF.

The rearrangement joins TRBV5-1 to TRBJ2-2; TRBD1 matches 7 bases. CDR1 is SGHRS, CDR2 YFSETQ, per germline. The CDR3 covers 15 residues. The trim removed 4 bases at V and 0 bases at J, leaving 3 bases unmatched. CDR3 sequence: CASSRGQTNTGELFF. The CDR3 bases are TGCGCCAGCAGCCGGGGACAGACGAACACCGGGGAGCTGTTTTTT.

The CDR3, as DNA: TGTGCCAGCAGCCAAGGCCCAAAACAACAGAACACCGGGGAGCTGTTTTTT. Translation: CASSQGPKQQNTGELFF. The chain employs TRBV3-1 (or the pseudogene TRBV3-2) and TRBJ2-2; D gene uncertain. V gave up 1 base and J gave up 1 base, with 13 bases separating them. This CDR3 contains 17 residues. The germline V gene has CDR1 LGHDT and CDR2 YNNKEL (reference sequence).

This clone appeared a single time. This chain's CDR3 is CASSLAMKGRSPNEQFF. In nucleotides, the CDR3 is TGTGCCAGCAGCTTAGCTATGAAGGGCAGGTCCCCCAATGAGCAGTTCTTC. The rearrangement joins TRBV7-6 to TRBJ2-1; D unresolved. Per the germline V gene, CDR1 is SGHVS and CDR2 is FNYEAQ. The germline V and J ends were trimmed by 0 bases and 6 bases, with 18 bases remaining between them. The CDR3 runs 17 residues.

V gene TRBV25-1 combines with J gene TRBJ1-4; 7 bases are shared with TRBD1. The CDR3 has 15 residues. The V gene's germline CDR1 is MGHDK and CDR2 SYGVNS. The ends lost 6 bases at V and 5 bases at J; junction bases unmatched: 9. CDR3 residues: CASSMRTGRNEKLFF. The CDR3 DNA follows: TGTGCCAGCAGCATGCGGACAGGTCGCAATGAAAAACTGTTTTTT.

The chain combines TRBV3-1 (or the pseudogene TRBV3-2) with TRBJ1-2, with D maybe TRBD1 (5 bases). Germline CDR1 and CDR2: LGHDT and YNNKEL (reference sequence). This CDR3 comprises 16 residues. V dropped 0 bases and J dropped 4 bases, with 15 bases sitting between them. CDR3 sequence: CASSQDRWGERYGYTF. In DNA, the CDR3 is TGTGCCAGCAGCCAAGACCGGTGGGGGGAGCGCTATGGCTACACCTTC.

The chain recombines TRBV30 with TRBJ1-1; the D is unclear. CDR1 and CDR2 from the germline V gene are GTSNPN and SVGIG (reference sequence). The CDR3 spans 13 residues. V shed 8 bases and J shed 4 bases, with 17 bases lying between them. The CDR3 bases are TGTGCCGGCGCGGAGAGGGTGGCCACTGAAGCTTTCTTT. Protein sequence: CAGAERVATEAFF.

The chain combines TRBV19 with TRBJ1-1; 7 bases fit TRBD1. The CDR3 has 13 residues. CDR1 LNHDA and CDR2 SQIVND come from the germline V gene (reference sequence). Germline trimming cut 7 bases from V and 3 bases from J; bases unmatched to any gene: 5. CDR3 residues: CASTPRGDTEAFF. Written as DNA, the CDR3 is TGTGCCAGTACCCCCAGGGGGGACACTGAAGCTTTCTTT.

This clone was seen more than once but under ten times. This rearrangement joins TRBV11-2 to TRBJ2-2, with D unresolved. The CDR3 contains 14 residues. CDR1 is SGHAT and CDR2 is FQNNGV in the germline V gene. V dropped 3 bases and J dropped 4 bases, with 9 bases sitting between them. CDR3 coding DNA: TGTGCCAGCAGCTTCGAACGGACCACCGGGGAGCTGTTTTTT. Residues: CASSFERTTGELFF.

The rearrangement joins TRBV29-1 to TRBJ2-3; 7 positions agree with TRBD2. This CDR3 has 14 amino acids. Germline loops: CDR1 SQVTM, CDR2 ANQGSEA. With V trimmed by 3 bases and J by 4 bases, 7 bases remained unmatched. The CDR3 region has the DNA TGCAGCGTTGATGCTGGGGGGGGATCAGATACGCAGTATTTT. Encoded protein: CSVDAGGGSDTQYF.

This chain joins TRBV6-5 and TRBJ2-1; D perhaps matches TRBD2 (5 bases). Germline V gene sequence: CDR1 MNHEY, CDR2 SVGAGI. V lost 4 bases and J 7 bases, leaving 5 bases between the germline ends. The CDR3 consists of 11 residues. In nucleotides, the CDR3 is TGTGCCAGCAGTTGGAGGAATGAGCAGTTCTTC. It encodes CASSWRNEQFF.

The CDR3 DNA is TGTGCCAGCAGAGGCGCGGGGCTCCAAGAGACCCAGTACTTC. Protein sequence: CASRGAGLQETQYF. The chain couples TRBV28 to TRBJ2-5; D perhaps matches TRBD2 (6 bases). Germline-derived CDR1 and CDR2 are MDHEN and SYDVKM. V gave up 6 bases and J gave up 1 base, with 12 bases separating them. The CDR3 spans 14 residues.

The V and J genes are TRBV9 and TRBJ2-3; D is unclear. V shed 0 bases and J shed 2 bases, with 10 bases lying between them. The V gene's germline CDR1 is SGDLS and CDR2 YYNGEE. The CDR3 is made up of 15 amino acids. The CDR3 sequence is CASSVGSVNTDTQYF. CDR3 nucleotide sequence: TGTGCCAGCAGCGTAGGGTCAGTGAACACAGATACGCAGTATTTT.

The V and J genes are TRBV5-4 and TRBJ1-4, with no clear D. Per germline, CDR1 SGHNT and CDR2 YYREEE (reference sequence). Trimming left V 0 bases short and J 6 bases short, with 12 bases between. The CDR3 runs to 15 residues. This CDR3 reads CASSLGPLGHEKLFF. DNA of the CDR3: TGTGCCAGCAGCTTGGGGCCTTTAGGACATGAAAAACTGTTTTTT. The variable domain in full, with the rest retrieved from reference TRBV5-4 and TRBJ1-4, is ETGVTQSPTHLIKTRGQQVTLRCSSQSGHNTVSWYQQALGQGPQFIFQYYREEENGRGNFPPRFSGLQFPNYSSELNVNALELDDSALYLCASSLGPLGHEKLFFGSGTQLSVL.

V and J are TRBV7-2 and TRBJ2-1, with TRBD2 matching 10 bases. Germline-derived CDR1 and CDR2 are SGHTA and FQGNSA. The CDR3 totals 16 residues. V was clipped by 5 bases and J by 8 bases; unmatched bases: 12. The CDR3 DNA reads as TGTGCCAGCAGCGCACAAGGGAGCGGGGGGGCCTATGAGCAGTTCTTC. Encoded protein: CASSAQGSGGAYEQFF.